The 13 T cell receptor beta chains given below trace back to one sample, sequenced in a study of blood T cell repertoires in COVID-19 (dated by TCRdb to 2019 to 2021). Receptor amplification or capture employed the immunoSEQ multiplex PCR assay. TCRdb mirrors the immuneACCESS table, restricted to in-frame sequences. Some clones are absent from its copies; in checked studies, under half trace to an unresolved V gene, and the reason for the others is unknown. A total of 230,000 or so clones appear in this sample, about 83% of them only once. The top ten clonotypes cover just over 8.5% of the sample. Sequenced material: peripheral blood. The origin of the receptors is a middle-aged man with active or convalescent COVID-19.

V usage is TRBV7-6 and J usage is TRBJ2-3, with D maybe TRBD1 (5 bases). V lost 5 bases, J lost 1 base, and 10 bases lay in between. The CDR3 sequence is 14 residues long. Germline CDR1 SGHVS, CDR2 FNYEAQ. CDR3 protein: CASSRTLRTDTQYF. Written as DNA, the CDR3 is TGTGCCAGCAGCCGGACACTTCGCACAGATACGCAGTATTTT.

The rearrangement links TRBV12-3 or TRBV12-4 to TRBJ1-5; D gene uncertain. The length of the CDR3 is 12 residues. V lost 5 bases and J lost 5, with 7 bases in between. The CDR3 DNA sequence: TGTGCCAGCAGTCTACCGGATCAGCCCCAGCATTTT. This translates into CASSLPDQPQHF.

Turning to this clone: Additional DNA sequences in this sample encode the identical CDR3. This rearrangement joins TRBV19 to TRBJ2-5; the D gene is possibly TRBD2 (5 bases). The CDR3 is made up of 12 amino acids. Germline V gives CDR1 LNHDA, CDR2 SQIVND (reference sequence). The ends were cut back, 6 bases at V and 5 bases at J, with 10 bases in the middle. CDR3 in DNA: TGTGCCAGTAGCCGGGGAAGGGAGACCCAGTACTTC. Residues: CASSRGRETQYF.

This chain uses TRBV6-2 or TRBV6-3 with TRBJ2-1; 8 bases match TRBD2. CDR1 and CDR2 (germline): MNHEY, SVGEGT. This CDR3 is built from 15 residues. With 4 bases clipped from V and 8 bases from J, the junction kept 10 bases outside the gene matches. The CDR3: CASSSGGEGLYEQFF. In nucleotides, the CDR3 is TGTGCCAGCAGTTCGGGAGGGGAAGGGTTGTATGAGCAGTTCTTC.

The V and J genes are TRBV2 and TRBJ2-7; D perhaps matches TRBD1 (6 bases). The V end was cut by 6 bases, the J end by 4 bases, with 10 bases between. The CDR3 runs to 12 residues. Germline CDR1 reads SNHLY; CDR2 reads FYNNEI. The CDR3 loop reads CASSVQGYEQYF. The CDR3 nucleotides read TGTGCCAGCAGCGTTCAGGGGTACGAGCAGTACTTC.

The chain recombines TRBV5-1 with TRBJ1-1, with 7 bases lining up with TRBD1. This CDR3 contains 16 residues. Germline V gene lookup returns CDR1 SGHRS and CDR2 YFSETQ. V trimming: 0 bases; J trimming: 4 bases; junction bases outside the gene matches: 9. The CDR3 loop reads CASSLEGTGVVTEAFF. CDR3 nucleotides: TGCGCCAGCAGCTTGGAGGGAACAGGGGTAGTCACTGAAGCTTTCTTT.

V is TRBV7-9 and J is TRBJ2-2; TRBD1 might be the D (6 bases). In germline, CDR1 is SEHNR, CDR2 FQNEAQ (reference sequence). The V end lost 4 bases, the J end lost 6 bases, and 21 bases lay between the germline ends. This CDR3 comprises 17 residues. In nucleotides, the CDR3 is TGTGCCAGCAGCTCCCCCTCGGACAGACCAGGGTCCGGGGAGCTGTTTTTT. It yields the protein CASSSPSDRPGSGELFF. Variable domain in full (rest from reference TRBV7-9 and TRBJ2-2): DTGVSQNPRHKITKRGQNVTFRCDPISEHNRLYWYRQTLGQGPEFLTYFQNEAQLEKSRLLSDRFSAERPKGSFSTLEIQRTEQGDSAMYLCASSSPSDRPGSGELFFGEGSRLTVL.

The chain has TRBV11-2 and TRBJ2-7, with 8 positions matching TRBD1. Trimming removed 5 bases from V and 4 bases from J; junction bases left unmatched: 22. The CDR3 runs to 19 residues. Germline CDR1 reads SGHAT; CDR2 reads FQNNGV. In DNA form, the CDR3 reads TGTGCCAGCAGCCAGGCTTGGGCAGGGGGCGGTCCGACACCTTACGAGCAGTACTTC. This codes for CASSQAWAGGGPTPYEQYF.

The chain carries TRBV28 and TRBJ2-7; unclear D gene. V gave up 3 bases and J gave up 2 bases, with 11 bases separating them. This CDR3 comprises 14 residues. Germline values: CDR1 MDHEN, CDR2 SYDVKM. CDR3 protein: CASSFPRLPYEQYF. CDR3 DNA sequence: TGTGCCAGCAGTTTCCCCAGACTTCCCTACGAGCAGTACTTC.

This sequence joins TRBV18 and TRBJ1-1; D unresolved. The CDR3 is 13 residues long. The germline gives CDR1 KGHSH, CDR2 LQKENI. V lost 3 bases and J lost 5, with 10 bases in between. The CDR3 spells CASSPRLETEAFF. The CDR3 DNA is TGTGCCAGCTCACCGAGGCTGGAGACTGAAGCTTTCTTT. The full variable domain, its missing parts supplied by reference TRBV18 and TRBJ1-1, is NAGVMQNPRHLVRRRGQEARLRCSPMKGHSHVYWYRQLPEEGLKFMVYLQKENIIDESGMPKERFSAEFPKEGPSILRIQQVVRGDSAAYFCASSPRLETEAFFGQGTRLTVV.

The chain links TRBV27 to TRBJ1-1; D may be TRBD1 (6 bases). The V gene's germline CDR1 is MNHEY and CDR2 SMNVEV (reference sequence). The V and J ends lost 4 bases and 1 base respectively, with 10 bases between them. The CDR3 is 14 amino acids. CDR3 amino acids: CASSSIGGNTEAFF. The CDR3 coding sequence is TGTGCCAGCAGTTCGATAGGGGGGAACACTGAAGCTTTCTTT.

This clone was observed once. The J gene is TRBJ1-2, the V gene TRBV12-3 or TRBV12-4; D may be TRBD1 (5 bases). This CDR3 contains 13 residues. Trimming removed 3 bases at V and 8 bases at J, with 13 bases between. CDR3: CASSFGASTGYTF. In DNA, the CDR3 is TGTGCCAGCAGTTTTGGGGCAAGCACGGGCTACACCTTC.

The J gene is TRBJ1-1, the V gene TRBV7-9, with D unclear. Germline lookup yields CDR1 SEHNR and CDR2 FQNEAQ (reference sequence). There are 13 residues in the CDR3. V was cut by 5 bases and J by 4 bases, with 11 bases left in between. Here the CDR3 DNA reads TGTGCCAGCAGCCTGACCGAGGGCACTGAAGCTTTCTTT. Translation: CASSLTEGTEAFF.